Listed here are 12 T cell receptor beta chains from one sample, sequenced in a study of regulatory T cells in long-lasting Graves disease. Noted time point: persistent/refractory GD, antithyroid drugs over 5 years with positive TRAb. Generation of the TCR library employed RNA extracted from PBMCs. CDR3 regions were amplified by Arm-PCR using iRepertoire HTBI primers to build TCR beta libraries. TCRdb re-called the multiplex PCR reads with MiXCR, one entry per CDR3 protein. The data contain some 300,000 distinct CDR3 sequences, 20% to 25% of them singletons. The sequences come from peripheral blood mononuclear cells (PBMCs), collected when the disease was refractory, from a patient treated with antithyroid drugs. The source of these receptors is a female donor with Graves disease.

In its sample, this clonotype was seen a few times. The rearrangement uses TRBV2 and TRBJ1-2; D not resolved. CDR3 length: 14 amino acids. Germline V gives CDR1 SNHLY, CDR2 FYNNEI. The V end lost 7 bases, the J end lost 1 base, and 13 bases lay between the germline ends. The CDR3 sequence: CASMGRPVNYGYTF. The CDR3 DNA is TGTGCCAGCATGGGTAGACCGGTTAACTATGGCTACACCTTC.

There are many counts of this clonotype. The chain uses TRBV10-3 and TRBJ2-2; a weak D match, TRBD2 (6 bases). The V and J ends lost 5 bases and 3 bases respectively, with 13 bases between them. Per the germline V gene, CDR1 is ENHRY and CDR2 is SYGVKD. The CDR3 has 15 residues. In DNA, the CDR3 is TGTGCCATCAGTAACGAGGGACTCTACACCGGGGAGCTGTTTTTT. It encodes CAISNEGLYTGELFF.

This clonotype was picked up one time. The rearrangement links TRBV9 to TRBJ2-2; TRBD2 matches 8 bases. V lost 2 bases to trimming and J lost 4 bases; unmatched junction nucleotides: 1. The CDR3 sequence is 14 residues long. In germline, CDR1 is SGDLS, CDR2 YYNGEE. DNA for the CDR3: TGTGCCAGCAGCGTGAGCGGGAGCACCGGGGAGCTGTTTTTT. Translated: CASSVSGSTGELFF.

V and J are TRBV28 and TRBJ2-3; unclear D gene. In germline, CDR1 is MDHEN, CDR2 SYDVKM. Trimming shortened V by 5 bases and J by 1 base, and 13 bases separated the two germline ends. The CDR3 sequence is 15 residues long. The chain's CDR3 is CASSTATSGTDTQYF. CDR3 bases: TGTGCCAGCAGTACCGCCACAAGCGGCACAGATACGCAGTATTTT.

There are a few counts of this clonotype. The CDR3 is CASSLGMGLNTEAFF. CDR3 DNA sequence: TGTGCCAGCAGCTTAGGGATGGGCTTGAACACTGAAGCTTTCTTT. The genes are TRBV7-9 and TRBJ1-1; D not resolved. V lost 1 base, J lost 0 bases, and 9 bases lay in between. Germline V gene lookup returns CDR1 SEHNR and CDR2 FQNEAQ (reference sequence). The CDR3 covers 15 residues.

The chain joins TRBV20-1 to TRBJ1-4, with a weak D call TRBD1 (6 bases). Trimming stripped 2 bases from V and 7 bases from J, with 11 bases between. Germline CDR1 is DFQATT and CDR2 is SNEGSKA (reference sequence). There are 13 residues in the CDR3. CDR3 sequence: CSARRRGGEKLFF. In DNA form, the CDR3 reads TGCAGTGCTAGACGCAGGGGTGGTGAAAAACTGTTTTTT.

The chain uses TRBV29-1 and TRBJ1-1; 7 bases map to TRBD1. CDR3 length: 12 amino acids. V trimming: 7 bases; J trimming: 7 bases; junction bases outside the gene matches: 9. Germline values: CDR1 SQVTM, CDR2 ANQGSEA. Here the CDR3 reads CSGREGAGEAFF. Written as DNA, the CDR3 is TGCAGCGGGCGGGAGGGGGCAGGTGAAGCTTTCTTT.

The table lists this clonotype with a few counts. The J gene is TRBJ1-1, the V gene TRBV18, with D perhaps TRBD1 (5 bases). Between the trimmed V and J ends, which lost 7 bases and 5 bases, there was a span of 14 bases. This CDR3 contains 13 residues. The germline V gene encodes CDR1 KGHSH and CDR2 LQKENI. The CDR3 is CASYGGVETEAFF. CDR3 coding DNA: TGTGCCAGCTACGGGGGGGTGGAGACTGAAGCTTTCTTT.

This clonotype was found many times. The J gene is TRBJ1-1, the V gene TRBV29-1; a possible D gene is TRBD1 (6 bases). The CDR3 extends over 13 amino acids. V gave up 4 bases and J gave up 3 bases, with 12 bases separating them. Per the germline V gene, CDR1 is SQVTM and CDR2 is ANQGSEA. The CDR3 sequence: CSVAGNRDTEAFF. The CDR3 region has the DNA TGCAGCGTTGCAGGGAACAGGGACACTGAAGCTTTCTTT.

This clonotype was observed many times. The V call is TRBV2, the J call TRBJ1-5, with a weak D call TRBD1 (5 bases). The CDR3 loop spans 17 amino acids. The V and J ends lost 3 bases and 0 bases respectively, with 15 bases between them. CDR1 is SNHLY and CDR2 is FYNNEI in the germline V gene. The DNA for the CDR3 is TGTGCCAGCAGTGAGAGCCAGGGTATGAGTAGCAATCAGCCCCAGCATTTT. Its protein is CASSESQGMSSNQPQHF.

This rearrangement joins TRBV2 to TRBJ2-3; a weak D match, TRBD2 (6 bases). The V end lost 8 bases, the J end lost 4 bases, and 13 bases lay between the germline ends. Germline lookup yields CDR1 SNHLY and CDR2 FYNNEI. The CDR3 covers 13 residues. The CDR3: CASRWGRPDTQYF. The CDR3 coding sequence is TGTGCCAGCCGATGGGGGAGGCCAGATACGCAGTATTTT.

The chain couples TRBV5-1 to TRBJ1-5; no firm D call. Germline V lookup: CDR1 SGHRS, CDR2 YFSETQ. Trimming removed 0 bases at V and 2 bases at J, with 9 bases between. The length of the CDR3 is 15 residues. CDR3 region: CASSLDGVGNQPQHF. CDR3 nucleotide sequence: TGCGCCAGCAGCTTGGATGGGGTTGGCAATCAGCCCCAGCATTTT.